This T cell receptor beta chain emerged from a study of T-cell reconstitution after alpha-beta-depleted transplantation in children. Germline CDR1 MGHDK, CDR2 SYGVNS. This CDR3 is 17 amino acids long. V lost 8 bases and J lost 1; bases outside the gene matches: 14. TCRbeta library preparation incorporated unique molecular identifiers. MiXCR, applied by TCRdb to the PCR reads, yields one record per CDR3 protein. The sample has about 410,000 distinct CDR3 sequences, roughly 21% seen once. This sample comprised PBMCs from the stem cell graft donor, obtained from the stem cell graft. The receptor's source is a human donor who donated a stem cell graft to a child with acute myeloid leukemia. The chain carries TRBV25-1 and TRBJ2-7; TRBD1 matches at 10 bases. CDR3: CASSGTNGQGDSYEQYF. CDR3 DNA: TGTGCCAGCTCGGGGACTAACGGACAGGGGGATTCCTACGAGCAGTACTTC.